This T cell receptor beta chain was sequenced in a study of blood T cell repertoires in COVID-19. Across the whole study: Both acute and convalescent COVID-19 samples were obtained from the United States, Italy and Spain.

The assay was immunoSEQ multiplex PCR, and TCRdb's table has in-frame clones only and misses some. The sample carries about 170,000 clones, around four fifths recorded once. The germline V gene encodes CDR1 LNHDA and CDR2 SQIVND (reference sequence). This CDR3 has 13 amino acids. Trimming pared 11 bases from V and 1 base from J, leaving 14 bases between. Sequenced sample: peripheral blood. The V and J genes are TRBV19 and TRBJ1-2; D unclear. The source is a woman between 65 and 79 years old with COVID-19, enrolled during active disease. DNA for the CDR3: TGTGCCGCCAGTATAGGCAGTAACTATGGCTACACCTTC. It yields the protein CAASIGSNYGYTF.